Below, 5 T cell receptor beta chains from the same sample are listed, as sequenced in a study of shared clonotypes between healthy human individuals. Sequencing was performed with immunoSEQ multiplex PCR; in TCRdb, only in-frame clones are kept and a portion is missing. The sample yields fewer than 3 million clones, 80% to 95% seen once. Sequenced: naive CD4+ T cells from PBMCs. Subset here: CD45RA+ positively selected. These receptors were collected from a man in his late teens or twenties in good health. Some clones in this sample may be carry-over from other donors' samples.

V gene TRBV13 combines with J gene TRBJ2-7; D ambiguous. The germline CDR1 and CDR2 sequences are PRHDT and FYEKMQ (reference sequence). Trimming took off 0 bases at V and 0 bases at J, with 9 bases between the two ends. This CDR3 has 15 amino acids. CDR3 sequence (DNA): TGTGCCAGCAGCTTAGGACCGCCGCACTCCTACGAGCAGTACTTC. It translates to CASSLGPPHSYEQYF.

This clone occurred once. This chain uses TRBV9 with TRBJ2-7, with 10 bases fitting TRBD2. This CDR3 region has 16 residues. V was pared by 0 bases and J by 5 bases, with 8 bases of the junction left unmatched. Per the germline V gene, CDR1 is SGDLS and CDR2 is YYNGEE. CDR3 in DNA: TGTGCCAGCAGCGTAGACAGCGGGAGGGCCGGGGACGAGCAGTACTTC. This gives the protein CASSVDSGRAGDEQYF.

The chain recombines TRBV5-1 with TRBJ2-1, with TRBD2 matching 10 bases. The germline gives CDR1 SGHRS, CDR2 YFSETQ. V trimming: 4 bases; J trimming: 6 bases; junction bases outside the gene matches: 7. The CDR3 runs to 15 residues. DNA of the CDR3: TGCGCCAGCAGCCCCGCTAGCGGGAGCGGCAATGAGCAGTTCTTC. It specifies CASSPASGSGNEQFF.

The chain uses TRBV5-1 and TRBJ1-2, with D unclear. V was clipped by 0 bases and J by 6 bases, with 12 bases between them. This CDR3 comprises 14 residues. Germline lookup yields CDR1 SGHRS and CDR2 YFSETQ. The CDR3 loop is CASSLAGGMDGYTF. The CDR3 DNA reads TGCGCCAGCAGCTTGGCCGGAGGGATGGATGGCTACACCTTC.

To note about this clone: This same CDR3 is encoded by further DNA sequences in the sample. The J gene is TRBJ1-4, the V gene TRBV18; TRBD1 might be the D (5 bases). Between the trimmed V and J ends, which lost 6 bases and 0 bases, there was a span of 11 bases. Germline V gene data show CDR1 as KGHSH and CDR2 as LQKENI. The CDR3 is 15 amino acids. The CDR3 DNA reads TGTGCCAGCTCGCCCGACAGCCCAACTAATGAAAAACTGTTTTTT. It codes for CASSPDSPTNEKLFF.